A selection of T cell receptor beta chains follows, all from one sample in a study of blood T cells in healthy people across ages. TCRdb processed the 5' RACE reads anew with MiXCR; each CDR3 protein has one entry. The sample includes approximately 960,000 distinct CDR3 sequences, about 27% seen only once; the top ten take 10% to 13%. The same sample was also studied in work on T cells of mothers and their children.

The sequenced material came from blood. Source of these receptors: a middle-aged woman in good health. The CDR3 runs from the conserved cysteine through the conserved F or W. Each record gives: clone size, J gene, D gene, V gene, CDR3 DNA, CDR3 protein. A D gene is named only where the DNA matches it firmly. Clone size is not always given. Where it is, it says once, few, many or a class for expanded clones.

-	TRBJ1-6	-	TRBV7-9	TGTGCCAGCAGCCGAGTCGAGACAAGTAATTCACCCCTCCACTTT	CASSRVETSNSPLHF
-	TRBJ2-1	TRBD2	TRBV12-3/TRBV12-4	TGTGCCAGCAGTTTCGTGGTAGCGGGGGGGCGGTACAATGAGCAGTTCTTC	CASSFVVAGGRYNEQFF
many	TRBJ2-5	-	TRBV29-1	TGCAGCGTTGGACACAGCCAAGAGACCCAGTACTTC	CSVGHSQETQYF
few	TRBJ2-3	-	TRBV19	TGTGCCAGTAGTATTTTGCCCGGCAGCACAGATACGCAGTATTTT	CASSILPGSTDTQYF
many	TRBJ2-7	TRBD1	TRBV28	TGTGCCAGCAGTCCCCGGGACAGGCGCTCCTACGAGCAGTACTTC	CASSPRDRRSYEQYF
many	TRBJ2-5	TRBD1	TRBV7-8	TGTGCCACCAGACAGGGGGAGACCCAGTACTTC	CATRQGETQYF
few	TRBJ2-2	TRBD1	TRBV5-1	TGCGCCAGCAGCGCCCAGGGGGCAGGGGAGCTGTTTTTT	CASSAQGAGELFF
-	TRBJ1-2	TRBD1	TRBV5-1	TGCGCCAGCAGCGAGGGGACAGCATATGGCTACACCTTC	CASSEGTAYGYTF
many	TRBJ2-7	-	TRBV30	TGTGCCTGGAGTAATGCGGGTTTGGGATACTCCTACGAGCAGTACTTC	CAWSNAGLGYSYEQYF
-	TRBJ2-3	-	TRBV10-3	TGTGCCATCGCACGAGCCAGGGGTGTAGGCACAGATACGCAGTATTTT	CAIARARGVGTDTQYF
-	TRBJ2-7	-	TRBV12-3/TRBV12-4	TGTGCCAGCAGTTGCATCTTGATGGGGGACGAGCAGTACTTC	CASSCILMGDEQYF
few	TRBJ1-6	-	TRBV12-3/TRBV12-4	TGTGCCAGCAGTTTCAGTGGCTCCTATAATTCACCCCTCCACTTT	CASSFSGSYNSPLHF
-	TRBJ1-2	TRBD1	TRBV5-1	TGCGCCAGCAGCTTGAGTACAGGGGTTAACTATGGCTACACCTTC	CASSLSTGVNYGYTF
-	TRBJ2-1	-	TRBV7-2	TGTGCCAGCAGCTTAGGAATACAGGAGACCCAGTTCTTC	CASSLGIQETQFF
few	TRBJ2-1	TRBD1	TRBV28	TGTGCCAGCAGGGGACAGGGTAAAAATGAGCAGTTCTTC	CASRGQGKNEQFF
-	TRBJ2-5	-	TRBV9	TGTGCCAGCAGCTCCGGACAGTCAACCCAAGAGACCCAGTACTTC	CASSSGQSTQETQYF
-	TRBJ1-4	-	TRBV10-3	TGTGCCATCAGACGCGACAAATCCCTTAATGAAAAACTGTTTTTT	CAIRRDKSLNEKLFF
few	TRBJ2-3	-	TRBV28	TGTGCCAGCAGTTCTACCAACCCAGACGGGACAGATACGCAGTATTTT	CASSSTNPDGTDTQYF
-	TRBJ2-7	-	TRBV3-1	TGTGCCAGCAGCCAAGGCTGGGCCTCCTACGAGCAGTACTTC	CASSQGWASYEQYF
-	TRBJ2-1	TRBD1	TRBV7-9	TGTGCCAGCAGCGCCCGGACAGGGAATGAGCAGTTCTTC	CASSARTGNEQFF
-	TRBJ1-1	TRBD1	TRBV20-1	TGCAGTGCCGTCCCGGGACAGGGTTCCACTGAAGCTTTCTTT	CSAVPGQGSTEAFF
-	TRBJ2-1	-	TRBV27	TGTGCCAGCAGTTTATCAGGGTTGTTTGGTGAGCAGTTCTTC	CASSLSGLFGEQFF
few	TRBJ1-1	TRBD1	TRBV28	TGTGCCAGCAGTCATTACCGGACAGGTGAAGCTTTCTTT	CASSHYRTGEAFF
-	TRBJ2-3	-	TRBV27	TGTGCCAGCAGTTCCGCCTACTATTCCACAGATACGCAGTATTTT	CASSSAYYSTDTQYF
few	TRBJ2-1	TRBD2	TRBV27	TGTGCCAGCAATTTCGGGACTAGCGGGGGGGGCAATGAGCAGTTCTTC	CASNFGTSGGGNEQFF
-	TRBJ2-3	-	TRBV7-3	TGTGCCAGCAGTCCAGACCCTCAATCAACAGATACGCAGTATTTT	CASSPDPQSTDTQYF
many	TRBJ2-7	-	TRBV5-1	TGCGCCAGCAGCTTGAATCGGGGGGCATCCTACGAGCAGTACTTC	CASSLNRGASYEQYF
few	TRBJ2-7	-	TRBV27	TGTGCCAGCAGTGACAGGTACCCCTACGAGCAGTACTTC	CASSDRYPYEQYF
-	TRBJ1-2	-	TRBV7-9	TGTGCCAGCAGCTTAGAGACATCTGGCTACACCTTC	CASSLETSGYTF
many	TRBJ2-5	-	TRBV20-1	TGCAGTTCGGACAAACAAGAGACCCAGTACTTC	CSSDKQETQYF
many	TRBJ2-1	TRBD2	TRBV7-9	TGTGCCAGCAGCTCAACGACTAGCGGGGGGACTACTTCCTACAATGAGCAGTTCTTC	CASSSTTSGGTTSYNEQFF
few	TRBJ1-1	-	TRBV7-2	TGTGCCAGCAGCCCGTCCCAGGTGAACACTGAAGCTTTCTTT	CASSPSQVNTEAFF
-	TRBJ1-2	-	TRBV4-1	TGCGCCAGCAGCCAAGATATAATGGGGCCCACTGGCTACACCTTC	CASSQDIMGPTGYTF
once	TRBJ2-5	TRBD2	TRBV12-3/TRBV12-4	TGTGCCAGCAGTTTAAGACGGGAGGTAGAGACCCAGTACTTC	CASSLRREVETQYF
few	TRBJ1-1	-	TRBV10-3	TGTGCCATCAAACCAGGGTTGAACACTGAAGCTTTCTTT	CAIKPGLNTEAFF
few	TRBJ2-2	-	TRBV2	TGTGCCAGCAGTCTTCAGGGGCTCCTGACTGGGGAGCTGTTTTTT	CASSLQGLLTGELFF
many	TRBJ2-7	-	TRBV24-1	TGTGCCACCAGTGATGCCAGGAGCTCCTACGAGCAGTACTTC	CATSDARSSYEQYF
-	TRBJ2-5	-	TRBV5-1	TGCGCCAGCAACCCGGGACAATCGAAAGAGACCCAGTACTTC	CASNPGQSKETQYF
many	TRBJ2-7	-	TRBV11-1	TGTGCCAGCAGCTTATCTCACCCCGCCTACGAGCAGTACTTC	CASSLSHPAYEQYF
-	TRBJ1-4	TRBD1	TRBV20-1	TGCAGTGCTTTACCGGGACAGTGGACGGGCCAGGTTTTT	CSALPGQWTGQVF
many	TRBJ2-3	TRBD2	TRBV29-1	TGCAGCGTCGGGGGTGTTCCTAGCGGTAACACAGATACGCAGTATTTT	CSVGGVPSGNTDTQYF
-	TRBJ1-1	-	TRBV2	TGTGCCAGCAGGACAGGTCCGGAAGCTTTCTTT	CASRTGPEAFF
few	TRBJ2-1	-	TRBV25-1	TGTGCCAGCGGCTGGGATTCGCAGTTCTTC	CASGWDSQFF
many	TRBJ2-5	-	TRBV20-1	TGCAGTGCCACAGGGGAGGGACAAGAGACCCAGTACTTC	CSATGEGQETQYF
many	TRBJ2-7	TRBD1	TRBV11-2	TGTGCCAGCAGCCGACAGGGTCTAAGCTCCTACGAGCAGTACTTC	CASSRQGLSSYEQYF
-	TRBJ2-2	TRBD1	TRBV5-6	TGTGCCAGCAGCCTGGGACAGTTTGTCACCGGGGAGCTGTTTTTT	CASSLGQFVTGELFF
few	TRBJ2-7	-	TRBV20-1	TGCAGTGCTAGAGATGGTCGGGGCCTGACCGAGCAGTACTTC	CSARDGRGLTEQYF
few	TRBJ1-2	TRBD1	TRBV20-1	TGCAGTGCGGGACAGGGGCCCGACGGCTACACCTTC	CSAGQGPDGYTF
-	TRBJ2-7	TRBD1	TRBV6-5	TGTGCCAGCAGCCTCGGGACAGGGACCTTCTACGAGCAGTACTTC	CASSLGTGTFYEQYF
many	TRBJ2-7	-	TRBV7-2	TGTGCCAGCAGCTTAACTCGACATGCGGGTTACGAGCAGTACTTC	CASSLTRHAGYEQYF
-	TRBJ2-5	-	TRBV4-2	TGTGCCAGCAGCCAAGAGTGGGCGTCCGAGACCCAGTACTTC	CASSQEWASETQYF
once	TRBJ2-1	-	TRBV4-1	TGCGCCAGCAGCCAAGGCAGAGGGGGTGACAATGGGCAGTTCTTC	CASSQGRGGDNGQFF
-	TRBJ2-1	-	TRBV19	TGCGCCAGTAGTATAGGGAGCAATGAGCAGTTCTTC	CASSIGSNEQFF